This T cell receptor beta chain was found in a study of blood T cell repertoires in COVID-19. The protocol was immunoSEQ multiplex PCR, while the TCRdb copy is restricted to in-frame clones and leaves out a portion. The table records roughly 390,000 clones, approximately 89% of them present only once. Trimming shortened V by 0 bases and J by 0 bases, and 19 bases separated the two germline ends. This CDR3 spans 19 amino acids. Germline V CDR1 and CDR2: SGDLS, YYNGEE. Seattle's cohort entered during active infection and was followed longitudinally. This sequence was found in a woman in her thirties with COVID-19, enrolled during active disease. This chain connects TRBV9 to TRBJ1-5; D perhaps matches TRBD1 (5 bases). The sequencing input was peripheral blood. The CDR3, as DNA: TGTGCCAGCAGCGTAGTTCTCAACGGTAGACAGTATAGCAATCAGCCCCAGCATTTT. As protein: CASSVVLNGRQYSNQPQHF.